The 32 T cell receptor beta chains given below trace back to one sample, sequenced in a study of T-cell reconstitution after alpha-beta-depleted transplantation in children. General study results and limits: Newly made T cells mostly supplied T-cell counts and diversity one year after transplant.

No antigens are known for them. Preparation of the TCRbeta library involved a method that used unique molecular identifiers. MiXCR, run by TCRdb on the PCR reads, gives a single entry per CDR3 protein. The top ten hold about 9.3% of the sample, which has about 300,000 distinct CDR3 sequences, around 7.1% seen once. Sequencing used peripheral blood, obtained 360 days after TCRalphabeta/CD19-depleted stem cell transplant. These TCRs come from a female patient aged 2-10 years who had a stem cell transplant for Fanconi anemia, so the T cells may come from the graft donor.

This clonotype was picked up many times. CDR3 coding DNA: TGTGCCAGCAGTGGCGACCAAGAGACCCAGTACTTC. Protein product: CASSGDQETQYF. V and J are TRBV28 and TRBJ2-5, with D unresolved. V dropped 5 bases and J dropped 0 bases, with 4 bases sitting between them. This CDR3 is 12 amino acids long. The germline V gene has CDR1 MDHEN and CDR2 SYDVKM. Supplemented by reference TRBV28 and TRBJ2-5, the full variable domain reads DVKVTQSSRYLVKRTGEKVFLECVQDMDHENMFWYRQDPGLGLRLIYFSYDVKMKEKGDIPEGYSVSREKKERFSLILESASTNQTSMYLCASSGDQETQYFGPGTRLLVL.

This clonotype appeared many times. The chain has TRBV7-6 and TRBJ1-2; 7 positions match TRBD1. Losses at the gene ends were 1 base for V and 3 bases for J; bases not matched to a gene: 11. Looked up from germline, CDR1 is SGHVS and CDR2 is FNYEAQ. This CDR3 spans 17 amino acids. The CDR3: CASSLDVAGGLHYGYTF. CDR3 sequence (DNA): TGTGCCAGCAGCTTAGATGTGGCAGGGGGTCTGCACTATGGCTACACCTTC.

This clonotype has a count of ten or more. The J gene is TRBJ2-3, the V gene TRBV9; D is undetermined. The CDR3 consists of 16 residues. V gave up 1 base and J gave up 2 bases, with 14 bases separating them. Germline CDR1 is SGDLS and CDR2 is YYNGEE. CDR3 amino acids: CASSVQLGNPTDTQYF. In DNA form, the CDR3 reads TGTGCCAGCAGCGTACAATTGGGGAACCCCACAGATACGCAGTATTTT.

The chain combines TRBV4-1 with TRBJ2-3; 12 nucleotides agree with TRBD2. V was clipped by 4 bases and J by 0 bases; unmatched bases: 11. This CDR3 is built from 19 residues. Per germline, CDR1 MGHRA and CDR2 YSYEKL. The CDR3 bases are TGCGCCAGCAGCCCTCCATCTAGCGGGAGGGCCTCTAGCACAGATACGCAGTATTTT. Its translation: CASSPPSSGRASSTDTQYF.

The rearrangement links TRBV14 to TRBJ2-7; 10 nucleotides line up with TRBD1. The CDR3 spans 16 residues. Germline assignment: CDR1 SGHDN and CDR2 FVKESK. V gave up 4 bases and J gave up 7 bases; unmatched junction bases: 13. CDR3 coding DNA: TGTGCCAGCAGCCCTTTGACAGGGGGCCTCACGAGAGAGCAGTACTTC. Translating gives CASSPLTGGLTREQYF.

This clonotype was seen ten or more times. The CDR3 loop reads CASSSERGAVFGTQYF. In nucleotides, the CDR3 is TGCGCCAGCAGCAGTGAGCGGGGGGCCGTCTTCGGTACGCAGTATTTT. The chain carries TRBV5-1 and TRBJ2-3; 9 bases are a match to TRBD2. The CDR3 consists of 16 residues. Per germline, CDR1 SGHRS and CDR2 YFSETQ. The ends lost 4 bases at V and 8 bases at J; junction bases unmatched: 14.

The sample holds many counts of this clonotype. The chain uses TRBV12-3 or TRBV12-4 and TRBJ2-1; 16 bases line up with TRBD2. This CDR3 region has 21 residues. V trimming: 3 bases; J trimming: 4 bases; junction bases outside the gene matches: 15. The CDR3 sequence is CASSFRSRGLAGGRGYNEQFF. CDR3 nucleotides: TGTGCCAGCAGTTTTAGGTCCCGGGGACTAGCGGGGGGGAGAGGATACAATGAGCAGTTCTTC.

This clonotype was seen repeatedly, ten times or more. This chain joins TRBV2 and TRBJ2-3, with D perhaps matching TRBD1 (6 bases). The CDR3 spans 14 residues. The V gene's germline CDR1 is SNHLY and CDR2 FYNNEI. V shed 5 bases and J shed 4 bases, with 13 bases lying between them. CDR3 DNA sequence: TGTGCCAGCAGTAACAGGGTATGGGCAGATACGCAGTATTTT. Translation gives CASSNRVWADTQYF.

The V and J genes are TRBV7-6 and TRBJ2-7; TRBD2 matches 9 bases. Germline V gene lookup returns CDR1 SGHVS and CDR2 FNYEAQ. The CDR3 extends over 16 amino acids. The junction had 10 bases not matched to a gene; V was cut back by 2 bases and J by 5 bases. The CDR3 DNA sequence: TGTGCCAGCAGCTTAACATCGGCGGGAGGGCCTAACGAGCAGTACTTC. Protein sequence: CASSLTSAGGPNEQYF.

This clonotype was counted at least ten times. The V call is TRBV15, the J call TRBJ1-1; D gene unclear. The CDR3 is 14 amino acids. Germline-derived CDR1 and CDR2 are LNHNV and YYDKDF (reference sequence). V was shortened by 1 base and J by 0 bases, with 6 bases between the two germline ends. CDR3: CATSRASVNTEAFF. The CDR3 DNA sequence: TGTGCCACCAGCAGAGCTTCGGTGAACACTGAAGCTTTCTTT. The whole variable domain, remainder taken from reference TRBV15 and TRBJ1-1, is DAMVIQNPRYQVTQFGKPVTLSCSQTLNHNVMYWYQQKSSQAPKLLFHYYDKDFNNEADTPDNFQSRRPNTSFCFLDIRSPGLGDTAMYLCATSRASVNTEAFFGQGTRLTVV.

The rearrangement uses TRBV27 and TRBJ2-3, with TRBD2 matching 11 bases. V was pared by 5 bases and J by 7 bases, with 8 bases of the junction left unmatched. Per the germline V gene, CDR1 is MNHEY and CDR2 is SMNVEV (reference sequence). This CDR3 is 15 amino acids long. The CDR3 region is CASSLSGGEGNTQYF. The DNA of the CDR3 is TGTGCCAGCAGTCTTAGCGGGGGGGAGGGCAATACGCAGTATTTT.

This clonotype has more than one count but fewer than ten. The chain employs TRBV27 and TRBJ1-2; D perhaps matches TRBD1 (6 bases). Trimming pared 3 bases from V and 6 bases from J, leaving 14 bases between. Germline V CDR1 and CDR2: MNHEY, SMNVEV (reference sequence). The length of the CDR3 is 14 residues. CDR3 DNA: TGTGCCAGCAGTTTGGGAAAGGGGGTTAATGGCTACACCTTC. It is translated as CASSLGKGVNGYTF.

This clonotype has just a few counts. The V call is TRBV6-5, the J call TRBJ2-3; 12 bases agree with TRBD2. The CDR3 extends over 19 amino acids. J gave up 0 bases and V 1 base, and 8 bases lay outside the gene matches. CDR1 is MNHEY and CDR2 is SVGAGI in the germline V gene. CDR3 sequence (DNA): TGTGCCAGCAGTTACTTAGGACTAGCGGGGCCAACTAGCACAGATACGCAGTATTTT. This sequence encodes CASSYLGLAGPTSTDTQYF.

V and J are TRBV3-1 and TRBJ1-1; D ambiguous. Between the trimmed V and J ends, which lost 3 bases and 4 bases, there was a span of 9 bases. The CDR3 is made up of 13 amino acids. Germline assignment: CDR1 LGHDT and CDR2 YNNKEL (reference sequence). The CDR3 sequence: CASSQRGSTEAFF. As DNA, the CDR3 is TGTGCCAGCAGCCAGCGGGGATCCACTGAAGCTTTCTTT.

This clonotype was seen a handful of times. The chain joins TRBV6-4 to TRBJ2-3; 10 nucleotides agree with TRBD1. CDR1 is MRHNA and CDR2 is SNTAGT in the germline V gene. Trimming cost V 4 bases and J 6 bases; bases outside gene matches: 7. The CDR3 totals 15 residues. CDR3 bases: TGTGCCAGCAGTGTAATGGGACAGGGGTCCGATACGCAGTATTTT. Amino acid sequence: CASSVMGQGSDTQYF.

This clonotype has ten or more counts. The gene calls are TRBV30 and TRBJ2-4, with TRBD2 identical over 13 bases. Germline V gives CDR1 GTSNPN, CDR2 SVGIG (reference sequence). The CDR3 is 15 residues long. The ends lost 5 bases at V and 2 bases at J; junction bases unmatched: 3. CDR3 region: CAWGTSGMSKNIQYF. The CDR3 DNA reads TGTGCCTGGGGGACTAGCGGGATGTCCAAAAACATTCAGTACTTC. The variable domain in full, completed from reference TRBV30 and TRBJ2-4, reads SQTIHQWPATLVQPVGSPLSLECTVEGTSNPNLYWYRQAAGRGLQLLFYSVGIGQISSEVPQNLSASRPQDRQFILSSKKLLLSDSGFYLCAWGTSGMSKNIQYFGAGTRLSVL.

This clonotype was observed a handful of times. The rearrangement uses TRBV7-2 and TRBJ2-7; either TRBD1 or TRBD2 may supply D (5 bases each). Trimming removed 5 bases from V and 3 bases from J, with 11 bases in between. Germline CDR1 reads SGHTA; CDR2 reads FQGNSA. The CDR3 consists of 13 residues. DNA for the CDR3: TGTGCCAGCAGCCGGGACGCAGGCTACGAGCAGTACGTC. Translated, it gives CASSRDAGYEQYV.

The rearrangement joins TRBV7-9 to TRBJ2-7; 8 bases are a match to TRBD1. The germline V gene has CDR1 SEHNR and CDR2 FQNEAQ (reference sequence). The CDR3 spans 14 residues. V gave up 5 bases and J gave up 3 bases; unmatched junction bases: 6. CDR3 protein: CASSTPGQDYEQYF. Written as DNA, the CDR3 is TGTGCCAGCAGCACTCCGGGACAGGACTACGAGCAGTACTTC. The complete variable domain, with remaining parts taken from reference TRBV7-9 and TRBJ2-7, reads DTGVSQNPRHKITKRGQNVTFRCDPISEHNRLYWYRQTLGQGPEFLTYFQNEAQLEKSRLLSDRFSAERPKGSFSTLEIQRTEQGDSAMYLCASSTPGQDYEQYFGPGTRLTVT.

This clonotype occurred many times. The V and J genes are TRBV19 and TRBJ1-5; D uncertain. V was cut by 3 bases and J by 4 bases, with 7 bases left in between. Germline V CDR1 and CDR2: LNHDA, SQIVND (reference sequence). This CDR3 is built from 13 residues. In DNA, the CDR3 is TGTGCCAGTAGTATGTTGATGAATCAGCCCCAGCATTTT. Translated: CASSMLMNQPQHF.

About this clonotype: Germline and junction disagree at one end, which may indicate a read error. The rearrangement links TRBV5-1 to TRBJ2-3, with 7 bases matching TRBD2. Per germline, CDR1 SGHRS and CDR2 YFSETQ. This CDR3 comprises 14 residues. CDR3 coding DNA: TGCGCCAGCAGCTTGACGGGAGGCACAGATACGCGGTATTTT. It encodes CASSLTGGTDTRYF.

The gene calls are TRBV5-1 and TRBJ2-5, with TRBD1 as a possible D gene (6 bases). This CDR3 is built from 15 residues. Deletions cut 5 bases from V and 4 bases from J, with 18 bases between. Germline values: CDR1 SGHRS, CDR2 YFSETQ. CDR3 in amino acids: CASRRTRGPGETQYF. For the CDR3, the DNA is TGCGCCAGCAGACGAACCAGGGGCCCTGGAGAGACCCAGTACTTC.

This clonotype was found many times. CDR3 nucleotide sequence: TGTGCCAGCAGCATAGACAGCGGCCAGACCCAGTACTTC. Its protein is CASSIDSGQTQYF. This chain connects TRBV9 to TRBJ2-5; perhaps D is TRBD1 or TRBD2 (5 bases each). Germline V gene data show CDR1 as SGDLS and CDR2 as YYNGEE. The CDR3 totals 13 residues. V lost 4 bases, J lost 6 bases, and 13 bases lay in between.

This clonotype was detected ten times or more. The chain combines TRBV20-1 with TRBJ2-7, with TRBD2 matching over 8 bases. The CDR3 has 13 residues. Germline loops: CDR1 DFQATT, CDR2 SNEGSKA (reference sequence). Trimming removed 5 bases from V and 7 bases from J; junction bases left unmatched: 10. In DNA form, the CDR3 reads TGCAGTGCTGCGGCCGGGACTAGAAATGAGCAGTACTTC. Translation: CSAAAGTRNEQYF.

This clonotype was seen ten or more times. CDR3 nucleotides: TGTGCCAGCTCACCACTGTCGGGCTCTGACTATGGCTACACCTTC. It encodes CASSPLSGSDYGYTF. V gene TRBV18 combines with J gene TRBJ1-2; D is unresolved. CDR3 length: 15 residues. Germline values: CDR1 KGHSH, CDR2 LQKENI. The germline V and J ends were trimmed by 1 base and 3 bases, with 12 bases remaining between them.

This clonotype has a count of ten or more. The V call is TRBV5-6, the J call TRBJ2-7, with D perhaps TRBD2 (6 bases). From germline, CDR1 is SGHDT and CDR2 YYEEEE. This CDR3 is 13 amino acids long. Trimming took 4 bases from V and 4 from J, leaving 12 bases between them. CDR3 sequence: CASSAGPAYEQYV. CDR3 sequence (DNA): TGTGCCAGCAGCGCGGGACCAGCTTACGAGCAGTACGTC.

This clonotype was seen a handful of times. This chain connects TRBV28 to TRBJ2-7, with TRBD2 matching 12 bases. CDR3 size: 14 residues. Germline CDR1 is MDHEN and CDR2 is SYDVKM. V gave up 6 bases and J gave up 3 bases; unmatched junction bases: 3. The CDR3 loop reads CASRPGLAGYEQYF. Written as DNA, the CDR3 is TGTGCCAGCAGGCCGGGACTAGCGGGCTACGAGCAGTACTTC.

In its sample, this clonotype was seen many times. The CDR3 loop reads CASRKLTITDTQYF. CDR3 bases: TGTGCCAGCAGAAAACTGACTATCACAGATACGCAGTATTTT. This rearrangement joins TRBV6-1 to TRBJ2-3; maybe TRBD2 (5 bases). The V end lost 6 bases, the J end lost 2 bases, and 12 bases lay between the germline ends. The length of the CDR3 is 14 residues. CDR1 MNHNS and CDR2 SASEGT come from the germline V gene.

The chain recombines TRBV20-1 with TRBJ2-7, with D perhaps given as TRBD1 or TRBD2 (5 bases each). Germline loops: CDR1 DFQATT, CDR2 SNEGSKA (reference sequence). This CDR3 is built from 17 residues. The V and J ends lost 0 bases and 5 bases respectively, with 23 bases between them. The CDR3 coding sequence is TGCAGTGCTAGAGATCGCTCCAGAGGGGCTTTCAAGGACGAGCAGTACTTC. Its protein product is CSARDRSRGAFKDEQYF.

The V call is TRBV12-3 or TRBV12-4, the J call TRBJ2-5, with D tentatively TRBD1 (6 bases). The CDR3 length is 15 residues. Between the trimmed V and J ends, which lost 5 bases and 7 bases, there was a span of 20 bases. The CDR3 sequence: CASSPTARGIGTQYF. The CDR3 region has the DNA TGTGCCAGCAGTCCAACTGCCAGGGGTATTGGGACCCAGTACTTC.

The table lists this clonotype with a few counts. For the CDR3, the DNA is TGCAGTGCCGAGAACAGGGGATTGTACGACAATGAGCAGTTCTTC. Amino acid sequence: CSAENRGLYDNEQFF. This chain uses TRBV20-1 with TRBJ2-1, with 7 nucleotides matching TRBD1. J gave up 5 bases and V 6 bases, and 13 bases lay outside the gene matches. CDR3 length: 15 amino acids. CDR1 is DFQATT and CDR2 is SNEGSKA in the germline V gene (reference sequence).

This clonotype was seen repeatedly, ten times or more. This chain's CDR3 is CASSLGNRSQNIQYF. For the CDR3, the DNA is TGTGCCAGCAGCTTAGGTAACAGGAGCCAAAACATTCAGTACTTC. The J gene is TRBJ2-4, the V gene TRBV7-9; perhaps TRBD1 as D (5 bases). The V gene's germline CDR1 is SEHNR and CDR2 FQNEAQ (reference sequence). The CDR3 covers 15 residues. The germline V and J ends were trimmed by 1 base and 5 bases, with 12 bases remaining between them.

This clonotype was seen ten or more times. This chain joins TRBV20-1 and TRBJ2-1; the D gene could be TRBD1 or TRBD2 (5 bases each). Per the germline V gene, CDR1 is DFQATT and CDR2 is SNEGSKA (reference sequence). V was clipped by 6 bases and J by 9 bases, with 15 bases between them. CDR3 length equals 12 residues. CDR3 DNA sequence: TGCAGTGCCTCGACCACTAGGGGTGAGCAGTTCTTC. This sequence encodes CSASTTRGEQFF.